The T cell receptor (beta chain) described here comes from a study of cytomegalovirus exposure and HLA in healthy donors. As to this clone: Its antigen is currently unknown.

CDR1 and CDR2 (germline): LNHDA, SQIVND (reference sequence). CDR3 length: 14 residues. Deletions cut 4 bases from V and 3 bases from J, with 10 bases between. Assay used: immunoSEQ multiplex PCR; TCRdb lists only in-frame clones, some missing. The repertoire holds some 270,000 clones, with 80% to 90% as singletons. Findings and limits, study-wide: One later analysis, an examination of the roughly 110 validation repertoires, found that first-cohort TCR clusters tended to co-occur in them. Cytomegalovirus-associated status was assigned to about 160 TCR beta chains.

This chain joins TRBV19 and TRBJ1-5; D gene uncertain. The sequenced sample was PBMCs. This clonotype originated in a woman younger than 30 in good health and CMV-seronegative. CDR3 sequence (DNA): TGTGCCAGTAGTAGTCTCAGACTCAATCAGCCCCAGCATTTT. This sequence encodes CASSSLRLNQPQHF.